Described below is a single T cell receptor beta chain sequence and its context. Within the sample, other DNA sequences also encode this same CDR3. This sample was included in a study of blood T cell repertoires in COVID-19. As for the study in general: The United States, Italy and Spain supplied acute and convalescent COVID-19 samples. From T cells, B-cell-depleted T cells, or PBMCs came the material, which was cDNA or gDNA.

The ends lost 6 bases at V and 0 bases at J; junction bases unmatched: 3. The CDR3 is 13 amino acids. CDR1 is SQVTM, CDR2 ANQGSEA, per germline. Authors' processing steps: Nucleated cell counts were estimated from reference gene primer amplification. Clones were read by immunoSEQ multiplex PCR, and TCRdb kept only the in-frame ones, dropping some. The DNA was the basis for D and trimming; V, J and clone size are from that table. The profile shows around 460,000 clones, about 90% of them singletons. The chain links TRBV29-1 to TRBJ1-1; 8 nucleotides line up with TRBD1. The sequence came from a man younger than 35 with COVID-19, enrolled during active disease. What was sequenced was peripheral blood. The CDR3 sequence is CSVLTGVNTEAFF. The CDR3 nucleotides are TGCAGCGTCCTGACAGGGGTGAACACTGAAGCTTTCTTT. The variable domain in full, with the rest retrieved from reference TRBV29-1 and TRBJ1-1, is SAVISQKPSRDICQRGTSLTIQCQVDSQVTMMFWYRQQPGQSLTLIATANQGSEATYESGFVIDKFPISRPNLTFSTLTVSNMSPEDSSIYLCSVLTGVNTEAFFGQGTRLTVV.